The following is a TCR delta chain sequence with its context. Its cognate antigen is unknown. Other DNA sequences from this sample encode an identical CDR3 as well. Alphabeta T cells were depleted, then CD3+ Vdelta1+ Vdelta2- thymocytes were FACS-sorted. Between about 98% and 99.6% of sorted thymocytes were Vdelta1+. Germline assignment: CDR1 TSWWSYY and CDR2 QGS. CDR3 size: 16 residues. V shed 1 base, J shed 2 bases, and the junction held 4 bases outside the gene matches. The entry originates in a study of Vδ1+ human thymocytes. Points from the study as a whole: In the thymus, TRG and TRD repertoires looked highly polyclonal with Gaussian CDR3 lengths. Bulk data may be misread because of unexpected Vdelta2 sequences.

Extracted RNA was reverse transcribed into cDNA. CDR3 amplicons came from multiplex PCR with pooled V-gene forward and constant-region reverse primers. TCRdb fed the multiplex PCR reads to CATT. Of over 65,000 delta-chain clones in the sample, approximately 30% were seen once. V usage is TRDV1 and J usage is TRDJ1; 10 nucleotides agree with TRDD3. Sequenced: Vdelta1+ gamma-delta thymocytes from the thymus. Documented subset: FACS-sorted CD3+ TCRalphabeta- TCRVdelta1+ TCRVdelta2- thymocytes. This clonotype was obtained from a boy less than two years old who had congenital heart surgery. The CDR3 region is CALGEPAGGYTDKLIF. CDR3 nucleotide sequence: TGTGCTCTTGGGGAACCGGCTGGGGGATATACCGATAAACTCATCTTT.